This TCR beta chain is drawn from a study of cytomegalovirus exposure and HLA in healthy donors. General observations from the study: Some V segments, including TRBV6-2 and TRBV6-3, were excluded as indistinguishable. In a later analysis, TCR beta V- and J-gene trimming showed a link to a missense DCLRE1C variant.

Germline CDR1 reads SNHLY; CDR2 reads FYNNEI. V lost 4 bases and J lost 3, with 12 bases in between. The CDR3 has 14 amino acids. Concerning this clone itself: The target antigen is unknown.

PCR primers comprised 60 Vbeta and 13 Jbeta primers. The table came from immunoSEQ multiplex PCR; TCRdb's copy has only in-frame clones and leaves some out. Of under 55,000 clones listed, around two thirds are singletons. This TCR was recovered from a woman aged 25 to 39 in good health and CMV-seronegative. The specimen was PBMCs. The genes are TRBV2 and TRBJ1-1, with a possible D match to TRBD1 (5 bases). The DNA for the CDR3 is TGTGCCAGCAGTGCCCAGGGCTCGGACACTGAAGCTTTCTTT. It encodes CASSAQGSDTEAFF.